Presented here are 29 T cell receptor beta chains from one specimen sequenced in a study of chemoradiotherapy in HPV16-positive cancers (dated by TCRdb to 2021 to 2024). Libraries were prepared through the immunoSEQ multiplex PCR assay. TCRdb retrieved this table from immuneACCESS and kept in-frame rearrangements only. Not all clones are present; in checked studies, unresolved V genes account for under half, and no reason is known for the remainder. The sample data list fewer than 20,000 clones, and approximately 70% of these were observed just once. Roughly 8% of the sample is taken by the ten largest. Specimen: tumor tissue, collected from a patient who underwent chemoradiotherapy. Receptor source: a human donor with HPV-associated anogenital cancer.

This clone was observed a handful of times. This rearrangement joins TRBV7-9 to TRBJ2-7; D call uncertain. The V gene's germline CDR1 is SEHNR and CDR2 FQNEAQ (reference sequence). With 2 bases removed from V and 4 bases from J, the gap between germline ends came to 12 bases. The CDR3 length is 14 residues. The CDR3 DNA sequence: TGTGCCAGCAGCTTACGACAAGAAGGGTACGAGCAGTACTTC. Translation: CASSLRQEGYEQYF.

This sequence joins TRBV5-6 and TRBJ2-2, with D possibly called TRBD1 or TRBD2 (5 bases each). V was shortened by 3 bases and J by 5 bases, with 14 bases between the two germline ends. Germline assignment: CDR1 SGHDT and CDR2 YYEEEE. This CDR3 region has 15 residues. CDR3 amino acids: CASSWGPSGTGELFF. The CDR3 DNA is TGTGCCAGCAGCTGGGGACCCTCAGGGACCGGGGAGCTGTTTTTT.

The chain couples TRBV10-3 to TRBJ1-2, with a weak D call TRBD1 (5 bases). V lost 2 bases and J 7 bases, leaving 11 bases between the germline ends. Germline V gene sequence: CDR1 ENHRY, CDR2 SYGVKD. There are 13 residues in the CDR3. The CDR3 spells CAISESREVGYTF. CDR3 DNA: TGTGCCATCAGTGAGAGCAGGGAAGTTGGCTACACCTTC.

V is TRBV5-6 and J is TRBJ2-3; D not resolved. Trimming removed 4 bases from V and 0 bases from J, with 12 bases in between. In germline, CDR1 is SGHDT, CDR2 YYEEEE. The CDR3 covers 15 residues. The CDR3 sequence is CASSRSVTSTDTQYF. CDR3 in DNA: TGTGCCAGCAGCCGATCAGTCACTAGCACAGATACGCAGTATTTT.

The chain couples TRBV6-1 to TRBJ2-1; possibly TRBD2 for D (6 bases). Germline assignment: CDR1 MNHNS and CDR2 SASEGT. The CDR3 extends over 15 amino acids. Trimming removed 6 bases at V and 7 bases at J, with 19 bases between. The CDR3 nucleotides read TGTGCCAGCAGGCTTATAGAGGAGGGACGAAATGAGCAGTTCTTC. Its protein product is CASRLIEEGRNEQFF.

As concerns this clone: This specimen includes other DNA sequences encoding the same CDR3. The rearrangement uses TRBV19 and TRBJ1-1, with 9 positions matching TRBD1. CDR3 length equals 16 residues. V trimming: 5 bases; J trimming: 1 base; junction bases outside the gene matches: 8. Germline-derived CDR1 and CDR2 are LNHDA and SQIVND (reference sequence). For the CDR3, the DNA is TGTGCCAGTAGTCGGACCGGGACAGGGAGGAACACTGAAGCTTTCTTT. Protein: CASSRTGTGRNTEAFF.

The rearrangement uses TRBV6-4 and TRBJ1-6; no definite D call. Germline-derived CDR1 and CDR2 are MRHNA and SNTAGT. V lost 2 bases and J lost 9, with 14 bases in between. This CDR3 comprises 15 residues. DNA of the CDR3: TGTGCCAGCAGTGACAGCTTTGGGGATTCTTCACCCCTCCACTTT. It yields the protein CASSDSFGDSSPLHF.

This clone was seen only a few times. The genes are TRBV6-5 and TRBJ1-3; D not certain. With 0 bases removed from V and 2 bases from J, the gap between germline ends came to 11 bases. The CDR3 loop spans 16 amino acids. Per the germline V gene, CDR1 is MNHEY and CDR2 is SVGAGI. In DNA, the CDR3 is TGTGCCAGCAGTTACTCGTCGAGGTCAGCTGGAAACACCATATATTTT. Translation: CASSYSSRSAGNTIYF.

In its sample, this clone was seen a few times. The chain uses TRBV7-6 and TRBJ2-7; a weak D match, TRBD1 (5 bases). The germline V gene has CDR1 SGHVS and CDR2 FNYEAQ. The CDR3 runs 13 residues. V gave up 4 bases and J gave up 1 base, with 8 bases separating them. The CDR3 DNA is TGTGCCAGCAGCTCTAGACAGTCCTACGAGCAGTACTTC. It encodes CASSSRQSYEQYF.

The V call is TRBV7-2, the J call TRBJ2-3, with D possibly TRBD2 on 5 matching bases. Trimming shortened V by 1 base and J by 6 bases, and 11 bases separated the two germline ends. In germline, CDR1 is SGHTA, CDR2 FQGNSA. The CDR3 contains 14 residues. CDR3 amino acids: CASSLGVPGDTQYF. CDR3 nucleotides: TGTGCCAGCAGCTTAGGTGTCCCGGGGGATACGCAGTATTTT.

The chain couples TRBV27 to TRBJ2-5; D is unresolved. Trimming removed 6 bases from V and 7 bases from J, with 15 bases in between. The germline CDR1 and CDR2 sequences are MNHEY and SMNVEV (reference sequence). This CDR3 spans 13 amino acids. The CDR3 region has the DNA TGTGCCAGCAGCCTATCGCCCCCGGGGACCCAGTACTTC. Translation gives CASSLSPPGTQYF.

CDR3 nucleotides: TGTGCCAGCTCAATGGAACAGAACACTGAAGCTTTCTTT. This gives the protein CASSMEQNTEAFF. The chain uses TRBV18 and TRBJ1-1; D is ambiguous. The CDR3 consists of 13 residues. V lost 5 bases, J lost 1 base, and 8 bases lay in between. Germline assignment: CDR1 KGHSH and CDR2 LQKENI. Together with reference TRBV18 and TRBJ1-1, the CDR3 gives the full variable domain: NAGVMQNPRHLVRRRGQEARLRCSPMKGHSHVYWYRQLPEEGLKFMVYLQKENIIDESGMPKERFSAEFPKEGPSILRIQQVVRGDSAAYFCASSMEQNTEAFFGQGTRLTVV.

Only a few counts were recorded for this clone. One junction end disagrees with the germline gene, perhaps due to a read error. The V and J genes are TRBV18 and TRBJ2-7; 12 nucleotides match TRBD2. Germline V gene sequence: CDR1 KGHSH, CDR2 LQKENI. The CDR3 totals 15 residues. CDR3 coding DNA: TGTGCCAGCTCCCCACTAGCGGGAGGATCCTACGAGCAGTACTTC. Translating gives CASSPLAGGSYEQYF. The entire variable domain, with the rest obtained from reference TRBV18 and TRBJ2-7, is as follows: NAGVMQNPRHLVRRRGQEARLRCSPMKGHSHVYWYRQLPEEGLKFMVYLQKENIIDESGMPKERFSAEFPKEGPSILRIQQVVRGDSAAYFCASSPLAGGSYEQYFGPGTRLTVT.

The CDR3 DNA is TGTGCCAGCAGCTTACGGGACAACTACGAGCAGTACTTC. It encodes CASSLRDNYEQYF. The rearrangement joins TRBV11-3 to TRBJ2-7; TRBD1 is a possible D gene (6 bases). The CDR3 consists of 13 residues. V was shortened by 2 bases and J by 3 bases, with 8 bases between the two germline ends. Germline lookup yields CDR1 SGHNT and CDR2 YENEEA.

CDR3 sequence: CASSSRPPDTQYF. CDR3 nucleotide sequence: TGTGCCAGCAGCTCCAGACCTCCCGATACGCAGTATTTT. The chain has TRBV21-1 and TRBJ2-3. TRBV21-1 corresponds to a pseudogene. The CDR3 spans 13 residues.

The chain combines TRBV18 with TRBJ2-7; D is ambiguous. The length of the CDR3 is 14 residues. The V gene lost 3 bases and the J gene lost 6 bases, with 15 bases spanning the gap. Germline V gene sequence: CDR1 KGHSH, CDR2 LQKENI. As DNA, the CDR3 is TGTGCCAGCTCACCTCGGACGGGCGCCCGCGAGCAGTACTTC. This translates into CASSPRTGAREQYF.

This clone was detected only once. V gene TRBV19 combines with J gene TRBJ2-1; the D call may be TRBD1 or TRBD2 (5 bases each). CDR1 and CDR2 (germline): LNHDA, SQIVND (reference sequence). V shed 5 bases and J shed 2 bases, with 19 bases lying between them. CDR3 size: 17 residues. CDR3 in amino acids: CASSSSGTRNTYNEQFF. Written as DNA, the CDR3 is TGTGCCAGTAGTTCCTCCGGGACGAGAAACACCTACAATGAGCAGTTCTTC.

This chain links TRBV12-2 with TRBJ1-5; the table's D call of TRBD1 was not tested on the DNA. TRBV12-2 is noted as a pseudogene. The CDR3 spans 17 residues. CDR3 protein: CASRFVRDTRVNQPQHF. The CDR3 bases are TGTGCAAGTCGCTTCGTTCGGGACACTCGAGTTAATCAGCCCCAGCATTTT.

The J gene is TRBJ1-2, the V gene TRBV2; a possible D gene is TRBD1 (6 bases). This CDR3 contains 14 residues. Trimming took 5 bases from V and 4 from J, leaving 14 bases between them. The germline V gene has CDR1 SNHLY and CDR2 FYNNEI. The CDR3: CASSRILTGYGYTF. The CDR3 DNA reads TGTGCCAGCAGTCGAATATTGACAGGCTATGGCTACACCTTC.

This clone rates as medium-sized. This sequence joins TRBV9 and TRBJ2-5; unclear D gene. V was pared by 5 bases and J by 4 bases, with 15 bases between. This CDR3 is 14 amino acids long. Germline V gene data show CDR1 as SGDLS and CDR2 as YYNGEE. CDR3 protein: CASSAATAGETQYF. CDR3 sequence (DNA): TGTGCCAGCAGTGCAGCAACGGCTGGAGAGACCCAGTACTTC.

This sequence joins TRBV15 and TRBJ2-3, with 12 bases identical to TRBD2. With 3 bases clipped from V and 6 bases from J, the junction kept 7 bases outside the gene matches. The CDR3 loop spans 16 amino acids. Germline V gene lookup returns CDR1 LNHNV and CDR2 YYDKDF (reference sequence). The CDR3 loop is CATSSGLAGRGDTQYF. The CDR3 DNA follows: TGTGCCACCAGCAGCGGACTAGCGGGACGTGGCGATACGCAGTATTTT. The full variable domain, in which reference TRBV15 and TRBJ2-3 provide the parts outside the CDR3, is DAMVIQNPRYQVTQFGKPVTLSCSQTLNHNVMYWYQQKSSQAPKLLFHYYDKDFNNEADTPDNFQSRRPNTSFCFLDIRSPGLGDTAMYLCATSSGLAGRGDTQYFGPGTRLTVL.

J is TRBJ2-2 and V is TRBV11-3; D assignment may be TRBD1 or TRBD2 (5 bases each). Germline lookup yields CDR1 SGHNT and CDR2 YENEEA. V was pared by 3 bases and J by 8 bases, with 13 bases between. This CDR3 has 14 amino acids. The CDR3 spells CASSLRDGLGELFF. CDR3 coding DNA: TGTGCCAGCAGCTTGAGGGACGGGTTGGGGGAGCTGTTTTTT.

J is TRBJ1-1 and V is TRBV20-1; no clear D. CDR1 is DFQATT, CDR2 SNEGSKA, per germline (reference sequence). Between the trimmed V and J ends, which lost 2 bases and 6 bases, there was a span of 7 bases. CDR3 length: 11 amino acids. Written as DNA, the CDR3 is TGCAGTGCTAGAAGAGGCCCTGAAGCTTTCTTT. This gives the protein CSARRGPEAFF.

The V gene is TRBV6-5, the J gene TRBJ2-1; no clear D. The germline gives CDR1 MNHEY, CDR2 SVGAGI. V shed 0 bases and J shed 2 bases, with 8 bases lying between them. This CDR3 comprises 15 residues. CDR3 DNA sequence: TGTGCCAGCAGTTACTCCTCTCCGGCCTACAATGAGCAGTTCTTC. Translating it yields CASSYSSPAYNEQFF.

The chain uses TRBV18 and TRBJ2-5; 7 nucleotides align to TRBD2. J gave up 5 bases and V 6 bases, and 9 bases lay outside the gene matches. Germline CDR1 reads KGHSH; CDR2 reads LQKENI. The CDR3 totals 14 residues. The CDR3 DNA reads TGTGCCAGCTCGGGAGGGGCTTTCCAGGAGACCCAGTACTTC. Translated, it gives CASSGGAFQETQYF.

This clone was detected a few times. The genes are TRBV30 and TRBJ1-1; 8 bases are shared with TRBD1. Germline V gene sequence: CDR1 GTSNPN, CDR2 SVGIG (reference sequence). V lost 7 bases and J lost 0; bases outside the gene matches: 10. CDR3 size: 15 residues. The CDR3 coding sequence is TGTGCCTACTCCGGGAACAGGGGGATGAACACTGAAGCTTTCTTT. This encodes CAYSGNRGMNTEAFF. The full variable domain, completed using reference TRBV30 and TRBJ1-1, is SQTIHQWPATLVQPVGSPLSLECTVEGTSNPNLYWYRQAAGRGLQLLFYSVGIGQISSEVPQNLSASRPQDRQFILSSKKLLLSDSGFYLCAYSGNRGMNTEAFFGQGTRLTVV.

The genes are TRBV10-2 and TRBJ2-1; maybe TRBD2 (6 bases). CDR1 WSHSY and CDR2 SAAADI come from the germline V gene. This CDR3 is built from 15 residues. The V and J ends lost 5 bases and 8 bases respectively, with 19 bases between them. The CDR3 DNA is TGCGCCAGCAGTCAATTCGGGGGTAGAACCTATGAGCAGTTCTTC. The encoded protein is CASSQFGGRTYEQFF.

The J gene is TRBJ2-7, the V gene TRBV5-4; no clear D gene. With 0 bases removed from V and 5 bases from J, the gap between germline ends came to 12 bases. The CDR3 length is 14 residues. Germline CDR1 and CDR2: SGHNT and YYREEE (reference sequence). CDR3 bases: TGTGCCAGCAGCTTGGGTGGTGGGCTCCACGAGCAGTACTTC. Its protein product is CASSLGGGLHEQYF.

The chain links TRBV7-9 to TRBJ1-2; 10 positions agree with TRBD1. This CDR3 region has 13 residues. The trim removed 4 bases at V and 8 bases at J, leaving 4 bases unmatched. Germline V CDR1 and CDR2: SEHNR, FQNEAQ (reference sequence). CDR3 protein: CASSSGQGVGYTF. The CDR3 bases are TGTGCCAGCAGCTCAGGACAGGGGGTGGGCTACACCTTC. Drawing the rest from reference TRBV7-9 and TRBJ1-2, the complete variable domain is DTGVSQNPRHKITKRGQNVTFRCDPISEHNRLYWYRQTLGQGPEFLTYFQNEAQLEKSRLLSDRFSAERPKGSFSTLEIQRTEQGDSAMYLCASSSGQGVGYTFGSGTRLTVV.